The 19 T cell receptor beta chains below were found in one sample sequenced in a study of cytomegalovirus exposure and HLA in healthy donors. It was with 60 Vbeta and 13 Jbeta primers that the PCR ran. Measured with immunoSEQ multiplex PCR; TCRdb has only the in-frame clones, and not every one. This table has about 120,000 clones, roughly 68% appearing once. Sequenced input: PBMCs. The origin of the receptors is a woman in her 30s in good health and CMV-seronegative.

This chain uses TRBV5-1 with TRBJ2-3; D is undetermined. CDR3 size: 15 residues. V lost 1 base and J lost 2, with 11 bases in between. Germline lookup yields CDR1 SGHRS and CDR2 YFSETQ. The CDR3 bases are TGCGCCAGCAGCTTGAACCCAGTCAACACAGATACGCAGTATTTT. It yields the protein CASSLNPVNTDTQYF.

This clone was seen only once. The chain links TRBV2 to TRBJ2-1, with a tentative D call TRBD1 (6 bases). This CDR3 region has 15 residues. Trimming removed 4 bases at V and 7 bases at J, with 17 bases between. Germline V gene sequence: CDR1 SNHLY, CDR2 FYNNEI. The CDR3 nucleotides read TGTGCCAGCAGTGTCCCCCAGGGGTCTTGGAATGAGCAGTTCTTC. Protein product: CASSVPQGSWNEQFF.

This clone was counted a few times. The chain uses TRBV5-1 and TRBJ1-6, with D hard to call. Looked up from germline, CDR1 is SGHRS and CDR2 is YFSETQ. This CDR3 is built from 17 residues. V lost 6 bases, J lost 5 bases, and 21 bases lay in between. CDR3 sequence reads: CASKAGQNSNDNSPLHF. The CDR3 DNA is TGCGCCAGCAAGGCAGGCCAAAACTCCAACGATAATTCACCCCTCCACTTT.

The chain links TRBV30 to TRBJ1-1, with D perhaps TRBD1 (6 bases). This CDR3 spans 12 amino acids. Germline V gives CDR1 GTSNPN, CDR2 SVGIG (reference sequence). V gave up 3 bases and J gave up 8 bases, with 13 bases separating them. Written as DNA, the CDR3 is TGTGCCTGGAGCGAGCAGGGGCTGGAAGCTTTCTTT. It encodes CAWSEQGLEAFF.

CDR3: CASSPRQDQETQYF. The CDR3 DNA reads TGTGCCAGCAGTCCCAGACAGGACCAAGAGACCCAGTACTTC. This chain connects TRBV7-8 to TRBJ2-5; perhaps TRBD1 as D (6 bases). Trimming pared 6 bases from V and 0 bases from J, leaving 11 bases between. Germline V gene sequence: CDR1 SGHVS, CDR2 FQNEAQ. The CDR3 has 14 amino acids.

V and J are TRBV6-6 and TRBJ1-4; D remains unclear. The CDR3 consists of 11 residues. V was trimmed by 5 bases and J by 6 bases, leaving 4 bases between them. In germline, CDR1 is MNHNY, CDR2 SVGAGI (reference sequence). The CDR3 DNA is TGTGCCAGCAGTCCATATGAAAAACTGTTTTTT. Encoded protein: CASSPYEKLFF.

The chain joins TRBV11-2 to TRBJ1-1; D is uncertain. The germline CDR1 and CDR2 sequences are SGHAT and FQNNGV. The V and J ends lost 5 bases and 1 base respectively, with 20 bases between them. The CDR3 is 17 amino acids. Here the CDR3 reads CASSQRTGRQTNTEAFF. CDR3 nucleotides: TGTGCCAGCAGCCAAAGGACGGGGAGGCAGACGAACACTGAAGCTTTCTTT.

V and J are TRBV7-6 and TRBJ2-1; 8 nucleotides match TRBD2. This CDR3 has 15 residues. The V and J ends lost 3 bases and 4 bases, in that order; junction bases with no gene match: 5. The germline gives CDR1 SGHVS, CDR2 FNYEAQ. CDR3 coding DNA: TGTGCCAGCAGCTTGATTGCGGGGGGTTACAATGAGCAGTTCTTC. This codes for CASSLIAGGYNEQFF.

The chain couples TRBV7-9 to TRBJ2-7; D is ambiguous. The V end was cut by 3 bases, the J end by 3 bases, with 6 bases between. This CDR3 is 12 amino acids long. Per the germline V gene, CDR1 is SEHNR and CDR2 is FQNEAQ (reference sequence). The CDR3 region has the DNA TGTGCCAGCAGCTTCGGAGTCTACGAGCAGTACTTC. This encodes CASSFGVYEQYF.

The chain has TRBV6-5 and TRBJ1-4; perhaps TRBD1 as D (5 bases). The CDR3 extends over 14 amino acids. Germline V lookup: CDR1 MNHEY, CDR2 SVGAGI. The V end lost 5 bases, the J end lost 4 bases, and 11 bases lay between the germline ends. This chain's CDR3 is CASSGAGDNEKLFF. The CDR3 DNA reads as TGTGCCAGCAGTGGTGCGGGGGATAATGAAAAACTGTTTTTT.

This chain uses TRBV19 with TRBJ2-3; D might be TRBD2 (5 bases). Trimming removed 1 base at V and 8 bases at J, with 13 bases between. From germline, CDR1 is LNHDA and CDR2 SQIVND (reference sequence). The CDR3 contains 14 residues. Here the CDR3 DNA reads TGTGCCAGTAGTATAGGGCTAGCTATGGGTACGCAGTATTTT. Amino acids: CASSIGLAMGTQYF. The full variable domain, its missing parts supplied by reference TRBV19 and TRBJ2-3, is DGGITQSPKYLFRKEGQNVTLSCEQNLNHDAMYWYRQDPGQGLRLIYYSQIVNDFQKGDIAEGYSVSREKKESFPLTVTSAQKNPTAFYLCASSIGLAMGTQYFGPGTRLTVL.

This clone showed up just once. V gene TRBV5-1 combines with J gene TRBJ1-2, with a possible D match to TRBD1 (5 bases). The V gene lost 0 bases and the J gene lost 2 bases, with 8 bases spanning the gap. This CDR3 has 14 amino acids. CDR1 and CDR2 (germline): SGHRS, YFSETQ. Here the CDR3 DNA reads TGCGCCAGCAGCTTGGGACAGCCCAACTATGGCTACACCTTC. This sequence encodes CASSLGQPNYGYTF.

The chain uses TRBV5-4 and TRBJ1-2; D perhaps matches TRBD1 (5 bases). The germline gives CDR1 SGHNT, CDR2 YYREEE (reference sequence). V was trimmed by 0 bases and J by 6 bases, leaving 21 bases between them. There are 17 residues in the CDR3. In nucleotides, the CDR3 is TGTGCCAGCAGCTTGGGCGGGGGACGCGGAGAATCGGATGGCTACACCTTC. It translates to CASSLGGGRGESDGYTF.

This clone showed up just a few times. The gene calls are TRBV14 and TRBJ2-2; D is unresolved. The V end lost 4 bases, the J end lost 2 bases, and 8 bases lay between the germline ends. The germline V gene encodes CDR1 SGHDN and CDR2 FVKESK. The length of the CDR3 is 14 residues. CDR3 protein: CASSRFRNTGELFF. CDR3 nucleotide sequence: TGTGCCAGCAGCCGGTTCAGAAACACCGGGGAGCTGTTTTTT.

The chain links TRBV7-8 to TRBJ1-4; TRBD1 agrees at 9 bases. V was pared by 5 bases and J by 7 bases, with 8 bases of the junction left unmatched. Looked up from germline, CDR1 is SGHVS and CDR2 is FQNEAQ. This CDR3 comprises 15 residues. The CDR3 is CASSPGTGIGEKLFF. The DNA of the CDR3 is TGTGCCAGCAGCCCAGGGACAGGGATCGGTGAAAAACTGTTTTTT.

V gene TRBV29-1 combines with J gene TRBJ1-1; 9 bases are shared with TRBD1. CDR1 is SQVTM, CDR2 ANQGSEA, per germline. V dropped 8 bases and J dropped 4; count of bases not matched to a gene: 8. The CDR3 extends over 13 amino acids. The CDR3 reads CSTLTGGVTEAFF. CDR3 in DNA: TGCAGCACCTTGACAGGGGGGGTCACTGAAGCTTTCTTT.

This clone was detected once. The CDR3 region has the DNA TGCAGTGCTAGGACAGGGGAAGAGCAGTACTTC. Residues: CSARTGEEQYF. The chain has TRBV20-1 and TRBJ2-7, with 8 positions matching TRBD1. Germline CDR1 DFQATT, CDR2 SNEGSKA (reference sequence). This CDR3 region has 11 residues. Losses at the gene ends were 3 bases for V and 7 bases for J; bases not matched to a gene: 2.

The chain has TRBV29-1 and TRBJ1-1, with unresolved D. CDR1 and CDR2 (germline): SQVTM, ANQGSEA. Between the trimmed V and J ends, which lost 4 bases and 4 bases, there was a span of 16 bases. This CDR3 contains 14 residues. The CDR3 spells CSVGLARVFTEAFF. As DNA, the CDR3 is TGCAGCGTTGGCCTGGCCCGGGTATTCACTGAAGCTTTCTTT. Filled out from reference TRBV29-1 and TRBJ1-1, the complete variable domain reads SAVISQKPSRDICQRGTSLTIQCQVDSQVTMMFWYRQQPGQSLTLIATANQGSEATYESGFVIDKFPISRPNLTFSTLTVSNMSPEDSSIYLCSVGLARVFTEAFFGQGTRLTVV.

V usage is TRBV10-3 and J usage is TRBJ2-3, with TRBD2 identical over 11 bases. The CDR3 runs 18 residues. Germline assignment: CDR1 ENHRY and CDR2 SYGVKD. With V trimmed by 2 bases and J by 4 bases, 11 bases remained unmatched. CDR3 loop: CAISETLGDSGGADTQYF. The CDR3 DNA sequence: TGTGCCATCAGTGAGACCCTAGGAGATAGCGGGGGGGCAGATACGCAGTATTTT.